This TCR beta chain was recovered during a study of T cells in localized non-small cell lung cancer. Whole-study findings and limits: In adjacent lung, a median about 50 of the top 100 tumor clones were found.

On this clone: Antigen unknown.

Per the germline V gene, CDR1 is SGHNT and CDR2 is YYREEE (reference sequence). The CDR3 spans 12 residues. Trimming shortened V by 4 bases and J by 2 bases, and 6 bases separated the two germline ends. Profiling relied on immunoSEQ multiplex PCR, and the TCRdb table lists in-frame clones only, not all of them. This sample yields around 140,000 clones, of which 70% to 90% are seen a single time; 1.7% belongs to the top ten. This clonotype was sampled from a female donor at least 60 years old with stage I lung adenocarcinoma. The chain couples TRBV5-4 to TRBJ1-2; D gene ambiguous. Sample: peripheral blood, taken before any cancer treatment. The CDR3 loop is CASSQENYGYTF. DNA for the CDR3: TGTGCCAGCAGCCAGGAAAACTATGGCTACACCTTC.